This entry is about one T cell receptor (beta chain). It lacks a known antigen. Qualities for individual bases were not recorded, and no much larger clone is one base off. The library was built by means of the immunoSEQ multiplex PCR assay. On the authors' methods: Richness and clonality were used to summarize the repertoires, and clones that significantly expanded or contracted between pre- and post-therapy samples were identified. TCRdb retrieved this table from immuneACCESS and kept in-frame rearrangements only. Not all clones are present; in checked studies, unresolved V genes account for under half, and no reason is known for the remainder. The V and J calls and clone size come from that table; D and trimming were worked out from the DNA. This sample lists 15,000 to 20,000 clones; 87% were detected once. The ten largest clones represent roughly 2.1% of the sample. The source of the sample is a study of neoadjuvant nivolumab and ipilimumab in lung cancer (dated by TCRdb to 2020 to 2021). Describing the broader study: Nivolumab was administered intravenously at 3 mg/kg on days 1, 15 and 29, and in the combination arm ipilimumab 1 mg/kg was added on day 1 only. The major pathologic response (MPR) rate in the intention-to-treat population in each study arm was designated as the primary trial endpoint. The study compared TCR repertoires in pretherapy (baseline) peripheral blood with TCR repertoires in tumors resected at surgery following neoadjuvant immune checkpoint blockade. Matched pretherapy and resected tumor pairs were analyzed from seven patients, of whom four had been treated with nivolumab and three with nivolumab plus ipilimumab. Of the 44 patients with operable NSCLC treated in the trial, approximately 23 were randomized to nivolumab monotherapy and some 20 to nivolumab plus ipilimumab.

For CDR1 and CDR2, the germline V gene lists MNHEY and SVGAGI. V is reduced by 6 bases and J by 7 bases, leaving a spacing of 10 bases between them. From the cysteine up to the phenylalanine, the CDR3 has a length of 11 residues. The only DNA kept is the CDR3, 33 bases in frame from the first base. Per the publication, the time point label means: pretherapy, before neoadjuvant immune checkpoint inhibitors. The samples were taken from NEOSTAR, a phase 2 randomized trial in operable NSCLC that tested neoadjuvant nivolumab or nivolumab plus ipilimumab, followed by surgery. Overall results and qualifications from the work: TCR sequencing was performed in a small number of samples. Resected tumors had greater TCR richness and clonality than tumor-adjacent uninvolved lung, and increases were observed in more dual-therapy-treated tumors. Richness in tumors resected after neoadjuvant therapy showed a positive correlation with pretherapy blood TCR richness (Spearman R of about 0.86). No significant correlation was found between TCR clonality and pathologic tumor regression, and only one major-pathologic-response sample was available for the clonality analysis. Tumor T-cell richness and clonality rose from pretherapy to surgery in three of three dual-therapy tumors but in only two of four nivolumab-treated tumors.

The TCR originated in an adult with non-small cell lung cancer. The sequence is built from TRBV6-5 and TRBJ2-7; TRBD2 might be the D gene, on 6 matching bases. Sequencing used peripheral blood, obtained before neoadjuvant nivolumab, alone or with ipilimumab. The CDR3 protein sequence reads: CASRGRGEQYF. The nucleotide sequence reads as follows: TGTGCCAGCAGAGGTCGGGGGGAGCAGTACTTC.